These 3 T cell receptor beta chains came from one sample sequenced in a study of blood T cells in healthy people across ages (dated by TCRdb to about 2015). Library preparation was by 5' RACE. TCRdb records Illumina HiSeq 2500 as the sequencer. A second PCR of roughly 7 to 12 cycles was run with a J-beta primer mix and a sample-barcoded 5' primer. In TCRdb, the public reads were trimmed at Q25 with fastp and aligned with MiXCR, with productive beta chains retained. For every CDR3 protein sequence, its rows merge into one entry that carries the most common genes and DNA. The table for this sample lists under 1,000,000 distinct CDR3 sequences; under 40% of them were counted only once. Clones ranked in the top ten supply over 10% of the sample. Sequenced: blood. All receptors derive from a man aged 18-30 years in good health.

CDR3 protein: CASSQGSRSDTQYF. The CDR3 DNA reads as TGTGCCAGCAGCCAGGGGTCCCGGTCAGATACGCAGTATTTT. The chain links TRBV12-3 or TRBV12-4 to TRBJ2-3; D might be TRBD1 (6 bases). The CDR3 sequence is 14 residues long. Trimming took off 6 bases at V and 4 bases at J, with 14 bases between the two ends.

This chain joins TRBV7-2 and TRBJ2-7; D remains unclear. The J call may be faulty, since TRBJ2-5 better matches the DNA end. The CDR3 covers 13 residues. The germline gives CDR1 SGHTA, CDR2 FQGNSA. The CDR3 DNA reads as TGTGCCAGCAGCTCGGGTCCCTTAAAGACCCAGTACTTC. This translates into CASSSGPLKTQYF.

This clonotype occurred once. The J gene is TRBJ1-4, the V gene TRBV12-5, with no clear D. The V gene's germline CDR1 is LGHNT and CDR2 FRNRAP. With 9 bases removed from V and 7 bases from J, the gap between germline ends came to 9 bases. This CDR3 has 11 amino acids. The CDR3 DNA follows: TGTGCTAGGGCTCTCGGTGAAAAACTGTTTTTT. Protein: CARALGEKLFF.